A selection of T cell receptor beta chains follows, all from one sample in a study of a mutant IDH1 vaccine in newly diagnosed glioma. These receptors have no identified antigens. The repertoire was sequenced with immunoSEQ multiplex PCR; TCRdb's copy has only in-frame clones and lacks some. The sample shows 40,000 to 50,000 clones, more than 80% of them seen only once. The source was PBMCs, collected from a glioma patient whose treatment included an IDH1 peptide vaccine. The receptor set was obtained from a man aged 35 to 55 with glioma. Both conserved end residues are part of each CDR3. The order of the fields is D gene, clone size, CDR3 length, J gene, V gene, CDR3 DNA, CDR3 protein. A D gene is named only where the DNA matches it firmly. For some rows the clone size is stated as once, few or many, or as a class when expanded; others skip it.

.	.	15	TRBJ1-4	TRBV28	TGTGCCAGCAGTTCCGTGGGGGTCGGTAATGAAAAACTGTTTTTT	CASSSVGVGNEKLFF
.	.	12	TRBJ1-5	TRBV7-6	TGTGCCAGCAGCTTCCAAGGTTATGCCCAGCATTTT	CASSFQGYAQHF
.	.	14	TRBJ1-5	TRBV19	TGTGCCAGTAGTATTAAAGTTAGCAATCAGCCCCAGCATTTT	CASSIKVSNQPQHF
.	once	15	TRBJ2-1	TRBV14	TGTGCCTGCAGCCAAGGATGGTCGGCGAGGGGTGAGCAGTTCTTC	CACSQGWSARGEQFF
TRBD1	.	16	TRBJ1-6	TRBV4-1	TGCGCCAGCAGCCAAGCTCCGGGACAGGGGAATTCACCCCTCCACTTT	CASSQAPGQGNSPLHF
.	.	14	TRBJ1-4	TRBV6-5	TGTGCCAGCAGTTACGGGACCTCGAATGAAAAACTGTTTTTT	CASSYGTSNEKLFF
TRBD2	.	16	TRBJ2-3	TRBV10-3	TGTGCCATCAGTGAGATGGGACTAGCGGGGACAGATACGCAGTATTTT	CAISEMGLAGTDTQYF
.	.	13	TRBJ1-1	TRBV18	TGTGCCAGCTCACCAGTGGCCGACACTGAAGCTTTCTTT	CASSPVADTEAFF
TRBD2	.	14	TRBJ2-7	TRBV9	TGTGCCAGCAGCGGGGGGACTAGCGTGGAAGAGCAGTACTTC	CASSGGTSVEEQYF
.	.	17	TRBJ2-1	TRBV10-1	TGCGCCAGCAGTGAGTCGAACCTGGGCAGGGGTTACAATGAGCAGTTCTTC	CASSESNLGRGYNEQFF
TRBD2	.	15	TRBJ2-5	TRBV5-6	TGTGCCAGCAGCTTGAGAACCTTGGGGGGGGAGACCCAGTACTTC	CASSLRTLGGETQYF
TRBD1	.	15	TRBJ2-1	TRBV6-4	TGTGCCAGCAGTTATACAGGGGGCGAGGGCAATGAGCAGTTCTTC	CASSYTGGEGNEQFF
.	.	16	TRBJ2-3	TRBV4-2	TGTGCCAGCAGCCAAGAGCGGGGGCCCGTCACAGATACGCAGTATTTT	CASSQERGPVTDTQYF
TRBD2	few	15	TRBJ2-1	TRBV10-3	TGTGCCATCAGGGACAGCGGGGGCTCCTACAATGAGCAGTTCTTC	CAIRDSGGSYNEQFF
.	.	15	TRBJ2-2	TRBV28	TGTGCCAGCTCTAACCAGGGGACCAGCACCGGGGAGCTGTTTTTT	CASSNQGTSTGELFF
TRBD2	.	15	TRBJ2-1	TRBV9	TGTGCCAGCAGCGGGGCTAGCGGGCCGTACAATGAGCAGTTCTTC	CASSGASGPYNEQFF
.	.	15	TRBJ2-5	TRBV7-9	TGTGCCAGCAGCTTAGGAATGGGCAGCTTAGAGACCCAGTACTTC	CASSLGMGSLETQYF
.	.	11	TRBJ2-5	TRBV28	TGTGCCAGCGGGGTGGGTGGGACCCAGTACTTC	CASGVGGTQYF
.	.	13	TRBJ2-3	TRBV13	TGTGCCAGCAGCTCCACAGGGACAGATACGCAGTATTTT	CASSSTGTDTQYF
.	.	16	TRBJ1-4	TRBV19	TGTGCCAGTAGTACCCCCCGGGCCTATAAATCGGGAAAACTGTTTTTT	CASSTPRAYKSGKLFF
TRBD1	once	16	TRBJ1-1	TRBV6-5	TGTGCCAGCAGTTCTAGCGCCGGGACAGTGAGCACTGAAGCTTTCTTT	CASSSSAGTVSTEAFF
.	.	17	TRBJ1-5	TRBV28	TGTGCCAGCAGTTTATGGCCGAGAGGTGGGGTACATCAGCCCCAGCATTTT	CASSLWPRGGVHQPQHF
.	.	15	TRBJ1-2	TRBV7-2	TGTGCCAGCAGCTTGAATGGATGGGCAGGGGAGGGCTACACCTTC	CASSLNGWAGEGYTF
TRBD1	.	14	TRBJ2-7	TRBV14	TGTGCCAGCAGCCTGGGACAGGGTCCCTACGAGCAGTACTTC	CASSLGQGPYEQYF
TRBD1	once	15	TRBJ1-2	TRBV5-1	TGCGCCAGCAGCTGGGGACAGGGGTCTAACTATGGCTACACCTTC	CASSWGQGSNYGYTF
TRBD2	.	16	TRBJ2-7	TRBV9	TGTGCCAGCAGCCCCGCAACTAGCGGGAGCTTGAGCGAGCAGTACTTC	CASSPATSGSLSEQYF
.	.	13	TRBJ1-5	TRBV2	TGTGCCGGAAAGGACAGTAGCAATCAGCCCCAGCATTTT	CAGKDSSNQPQHF
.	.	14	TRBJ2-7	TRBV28	TGTGCCAGCAGTCCGCGCCGAGGGCGATACGAGCAGTACTTC	CASSPRRGRYEQYF
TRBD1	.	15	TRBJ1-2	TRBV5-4	TGTGCCAGCAGCTTGGGCAGGGGGATTGTTGTTGGCTACACCTTC	CASSLGRGIVVGYTF
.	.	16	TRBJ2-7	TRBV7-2	TGTGCCAGCAGCAAAATAACAGGACTTAGCTCCTACGAGCAGTACTTC	CASSKITGLSSYEQYF
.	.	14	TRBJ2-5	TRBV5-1	TGCGCCAGCAGCCTCGCAGAGTTTTCGGGGACCCAGTACTTC	CASSLAEFSGTQYF
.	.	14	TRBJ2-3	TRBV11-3	TGTGCCAGCAGCTTAGGGGGAAGCACAGATACGCAGTATTTT	CASSLGGSTDTQYF
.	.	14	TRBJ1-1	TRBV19	TGTGCCAGTAGCTCCGGGGGGCGGAACACTGAAGCTTTCTTT	CASSSGGRNTEAFF